Listed here are 18 T cell receptor beta chains from one sample, sequenced in a study of blood T cell repertoires in COVID-19 (dated by TCRdb to the early 2020s). The method was the immunoSEQ multiplex PCR assay. TCRdb mirrors the immuneACCESS table, restricted to in-frame sequences. Some clones are absent from its copies; in checked studies, under half trace to an unresolved V gene, and the reason for the others is unknown. This sample holds 40,000 or so clones; 70% to 85% were observed only once. About 24% of the sample goes to the ten largest clones. Sample: peripheral blood. These receptors were taken from a human donor with acute or convalescent COVID-19. The donor label of this sample is uncertain.

The J gene is TRBJ2-1, the V gene TRBV5-1; 15 nucleotides align to TRBD2. CDR1 is SGHRS and CDR2 is YFSETQ in the germline V gene. CDR3 length: 16 residues. The junction had 6 bases not matched to a gene; V was cut back by 4 bases and J by 7 bases. The CDR3 sequence: CASSPRTSGRENEQFF. The CDR3 bases are TGCGCCAGCAGCCCACGGACTAGCGGGAGGGAGAATGAGCAGTTCTTC.

The chain is built from TRBV4-1 and TRBJ2-1; TRBD2 aligns across 9 bases. Germline CDR1 MGHRA, CDR2 YSYEKL. There are 14 residues in the CDR3. The ends lost 1 base at V and 8 bases at J; junction bases unmatched: 3. CDR3 in amino acids: CASSQALAGYEQFF. CDR3 coding DNA: TGCGCCAGCAGCCAAGCCCTAGCGGGATATGAGCAGTTCTTC.

V is TRBV5-4 and J is TRBJ2-1, with 9 bases fitting TRBD1. The CDR3 contains 17 residues. Germline V gene lookup returns CDR1 SGHNT and CDR2 YYREEE (reference sequence). V lost 3 bases, J lost 7 bases, and 14 bases stayed unmatched. CDR3 nucleotide sequence: TGTGCCAGCAGCTCTGGGACAGGGAGGATTTCAGAGAATGAGCAGTTCTTC. The encoded protein is CASSSGTGRISENEQFF.

The CDR3 region is CASTGNGNTIYF. The CDR3 region has the DNA TGTGCCAGCACAGGGAACGGAAACACCATATATTTT. This sequence joins TRBV18 and TRBJ1-3, with a tentative D call TRBD1 (6 bases). The CDR3 loop spans 12 amino acids. The V and J ends lost 8 bases and 4 bases respectively, with 9 bases between them. Germline loops: CDR1 KGHSH, CDR2 LQKENI.

The genes are TRBV12-3 or TRBV12-4 and TRBJ2-1, with D possibly matching TRBD2 (7 bases). V lost 3 bases, J lost 14 bases, and 14 bases lay in between. The CDR3 consists of 12 residues. Here the CDR3 reads CASSFTGRGKFF. The CDR3 region has the DNA TGTGCCAGCAGTTTTACGGGGAGGGGGAAGTTCTTC.

This clone has a single count. The chain uses TRBV28 and TRBJ2-7, with a possible D match to TRBD2 (5 bases). The germline gives CDR1 MDHEN, CDR2 SYDVKM. V gave up 8 bases and J gave up 5 bases, with 13 bases separating them. This CDR3 is built from 12 residues. The CDR3 coding sequence is TGTGCCAGCTCCGAGGGAAGGCACGAGCAGTACTTC. Translating it yields CASSEGRHEQYF.

CDR3 residues: CTSSQDRQSNQPQHF. The CDR3 bases are TGCACCAGCAGCCAAGACAGGCAAAGCAATCAGCCCCAGCATTTT. The chain has TRBV1 and TRBJ1-5; TRBD1, as called in the table, went unchecked against the DNA. TRBV1 is a documented pseudogene. This CDR3 spans 15 amino acids.

CDR3 sequence: CASRGTGAGNSPLHF. In DNA, the CDR3 is TGTGCCAGCAGGGGGACAGGGGCGGGTAATTCACCCCTCCACTTT. V is TRBV25-1 and J is TRBJ1-6; 10 bases align to TRBD1. V lost 6 bases, J lost 6 bases, and 5 bases stayed unmatched. Per the germline V gene, CDR1 is MGHDK and CDR2 is SYGVNS. The CDR3 spans 15 residues.

The rearrangement joins TRBV6-4 to TRBJ2-2; TRBD2 is a possible D gene (6 bases). V lost 2 bases and J 5 bases, leaving 9 bases between the germline ends. The germline V gene has CDR1 MRHNA and CDR2 SNTAGT. This CDR3 comprises 14 residues. This chain's CDR3 is CASSDGGWTGELFF. The CDR3 DNA follows: TGTGCCAGCAGTGACGGGGGGTGGACCGGGGAGCTGTTTTTT.

V is TRBV4-1 and J is TRBJ2-1; perhaps TRBD1 as D (6 bases). Germline V lookup: CDR1 MGHRA, CDR2 YSYEKL. The CDR3 covers 16 residues. V gave up 4 bases and J gave up 0 bases, with 13 bases separating them. CDR3 nucleotide sequence: TGCGCCAGCAGCCGCCACAGGGAAAGCTCCTACAATGAGCAGTTCTTC. Translation gives CASSRHRESSYNEQFF.

The chain employs TRBV23-1 and TRBJ1-1, with D perhaps TRBD1 (5 bases). TRBV23-1 is marked as an open reading frame, function uncertain. Trimming took 4 bases from V and 2 from J, leaving 14 bases between them. The CDR3 runs to 15 residues. The CDR3 sequence is CASSRRAKHNTEAFF. The CDR3 DNA reads TGCGCCAGCAGTCGCAGGGCCAAACATAACACTGAAGCTTTCTTT.

The chain recombines TRBV6-5 with TRBJ1-5, with a weak D call TRBD1 (6 bases). Per germline, CDR1 MNHEY and CDR2 SVGAGI. The V gene lost 2 bases and the J gene lost 3 bases, with 8 bases spanning the gap. The CDR3 has 14 residues. CDR3 nucleotides: TGTGCCAGCAGTTACGGGGGGGCCAATCAGCCCCAGCATTTT. Translation gives CASSYGGANQPQHF.

The chain joins TRBV28 to TRBJ1-4, with 9 bases fitting TRBD1. This CDR3 has 15 residues. Germline V CDR1 and CDR2: MDHEN, SYDVKM. V lost 3 bases and J lost 5; bases outside the gene matches: 4. Here the CDR3 DNA reads TGTGCCAGCAGTTTCTGGACAGGGGACAATGAAAAACTGTTTTTT. This gives the protein CASSFWTGDNEKLFF.

In its sample, this clone was seen once. This chain uses TRBV4-1 with TRBJ2-1; the match to TRBD2 covers 11 bases. Trimming cost V 4 bases and J 8 bases; bases outside gene matches: 7. Germline assignment: CDR1 MGHRA and CDR2 YSYEKL. CDR3 length equals 15 residues. Here the CDR3 reads CASSPRLAGLDEQFF. CDR3 DNA: TGCGCCAGCAGCCCCCGACTAGCGGGATTGGATGAGCAGTTCTTC.

This clone was observed a handful of times. This chain uses TRBV27 with TRBJ1-5; TRBD1 might be the D (6 bases). Per germline, CDR1 MNHEY and CDR2 SMNVEV (reference sequence). Trimming cost V 5 bases and J 5 bases, with 13 bases left between them. This CDR3 spans 14 amino acids. The CDR3 loop is CASSLNRVDQPQHF. The CDR3 nucleotides are TGTGCCAGCAGTCTTAACAGGGTCGATCAGCCCCAGCATTTT.

The V and J genes are TRBV4-1 and TRBJ2-7; no clear D. CDR1 is MGHRA and CDR2 is YSYEKL in the germline V gene. CDR3 length: 15 amino acids. V gave up 0 bases and J gave up 5 bases, with 14 bases separating them. CDR3 amino acids: CASSQEKATAHEQYF. CDR3 sequence (DNA): TGCGCCAGCAGCCAAGAAAAAGCCACCGCCCACGAGCAGTACTTC.

The chain joins TRBV5-1 to TRBJ2-7; 10 nucleotides line up with TRBD1. This CDR3 spans 15 amino acids. V dropped 6 bases and J dropped 2; count of bases not matched to a gene: 8. CDR1 is SGHRS, CDR2 YFSETQ, per germline. The CDR3 loop is CASTPSGTGAYEQYF. Here the CDR3 DNA reads TGCGCCAGCACCCCGTCCGGGACAGGGGCCTACGAGCAGTACTTC.

The V gene is TRBV28, the J gene TRBJ1-4, with 7 bases that match TRBD1. CDR1 and CDR2 from the germline V gene are MDHEN and SYDVKM. The CDR3 is 16 residues long. The J segment lost 4 bases and the V segment lost 3 bases, leaving 8 bases of the junction unmatched. CDR3: CASSLTGFLGNEKLFF. The CDR3 DNA is TGTGCCAGCAGTTTGACAGGGTTCCTTGGTAATGAAAAACTGTTTTTT.